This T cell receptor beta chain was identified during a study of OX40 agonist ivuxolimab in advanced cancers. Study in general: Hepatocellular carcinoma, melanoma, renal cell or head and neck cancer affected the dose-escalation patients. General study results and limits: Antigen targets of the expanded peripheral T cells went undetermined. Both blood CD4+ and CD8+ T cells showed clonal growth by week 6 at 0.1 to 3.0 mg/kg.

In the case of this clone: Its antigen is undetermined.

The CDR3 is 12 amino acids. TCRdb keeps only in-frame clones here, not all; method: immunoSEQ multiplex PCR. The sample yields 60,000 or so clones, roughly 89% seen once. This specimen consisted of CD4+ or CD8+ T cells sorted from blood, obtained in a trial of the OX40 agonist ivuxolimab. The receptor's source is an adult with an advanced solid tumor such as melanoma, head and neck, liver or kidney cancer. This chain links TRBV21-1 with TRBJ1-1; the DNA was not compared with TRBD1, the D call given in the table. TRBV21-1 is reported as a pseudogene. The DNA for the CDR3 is TGTGCCAGCAGCTCATCGAACACTGAAGCTTTCTTT. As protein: CASSSSNTEAFF.